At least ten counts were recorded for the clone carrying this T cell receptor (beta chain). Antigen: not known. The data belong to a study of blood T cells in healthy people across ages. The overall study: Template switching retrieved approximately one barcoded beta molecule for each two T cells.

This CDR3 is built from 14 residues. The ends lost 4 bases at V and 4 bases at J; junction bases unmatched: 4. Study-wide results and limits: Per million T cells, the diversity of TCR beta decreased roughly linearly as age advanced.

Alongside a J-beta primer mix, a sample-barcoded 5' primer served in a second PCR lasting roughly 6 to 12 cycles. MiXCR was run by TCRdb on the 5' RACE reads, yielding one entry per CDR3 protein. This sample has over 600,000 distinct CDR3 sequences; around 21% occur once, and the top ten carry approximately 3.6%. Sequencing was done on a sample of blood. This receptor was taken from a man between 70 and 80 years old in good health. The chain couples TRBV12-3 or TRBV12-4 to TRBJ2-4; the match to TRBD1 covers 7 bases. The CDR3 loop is CASSSTGTKNIQYF. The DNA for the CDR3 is TGTGCCAGCAGTTCGACAGGGACAAAAAACATTCAGTACTTC.